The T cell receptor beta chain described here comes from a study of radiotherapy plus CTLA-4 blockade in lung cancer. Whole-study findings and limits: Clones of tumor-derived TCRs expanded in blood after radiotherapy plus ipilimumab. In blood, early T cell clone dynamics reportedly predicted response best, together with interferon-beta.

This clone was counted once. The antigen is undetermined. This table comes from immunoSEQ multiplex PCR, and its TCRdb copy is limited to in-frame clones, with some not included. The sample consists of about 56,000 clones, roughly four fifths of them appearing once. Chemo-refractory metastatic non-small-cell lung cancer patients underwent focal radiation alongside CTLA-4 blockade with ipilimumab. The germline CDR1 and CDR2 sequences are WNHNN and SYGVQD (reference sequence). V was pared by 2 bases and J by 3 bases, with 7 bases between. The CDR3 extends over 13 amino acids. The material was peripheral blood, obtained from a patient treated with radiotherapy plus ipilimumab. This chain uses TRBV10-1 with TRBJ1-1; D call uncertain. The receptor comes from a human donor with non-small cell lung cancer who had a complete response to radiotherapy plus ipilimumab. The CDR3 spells CASSEGRDTEAFF. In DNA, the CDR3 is TGCGCCAGCAGTGAGGGGAGGGACACTGAAGCTTTCTTT.